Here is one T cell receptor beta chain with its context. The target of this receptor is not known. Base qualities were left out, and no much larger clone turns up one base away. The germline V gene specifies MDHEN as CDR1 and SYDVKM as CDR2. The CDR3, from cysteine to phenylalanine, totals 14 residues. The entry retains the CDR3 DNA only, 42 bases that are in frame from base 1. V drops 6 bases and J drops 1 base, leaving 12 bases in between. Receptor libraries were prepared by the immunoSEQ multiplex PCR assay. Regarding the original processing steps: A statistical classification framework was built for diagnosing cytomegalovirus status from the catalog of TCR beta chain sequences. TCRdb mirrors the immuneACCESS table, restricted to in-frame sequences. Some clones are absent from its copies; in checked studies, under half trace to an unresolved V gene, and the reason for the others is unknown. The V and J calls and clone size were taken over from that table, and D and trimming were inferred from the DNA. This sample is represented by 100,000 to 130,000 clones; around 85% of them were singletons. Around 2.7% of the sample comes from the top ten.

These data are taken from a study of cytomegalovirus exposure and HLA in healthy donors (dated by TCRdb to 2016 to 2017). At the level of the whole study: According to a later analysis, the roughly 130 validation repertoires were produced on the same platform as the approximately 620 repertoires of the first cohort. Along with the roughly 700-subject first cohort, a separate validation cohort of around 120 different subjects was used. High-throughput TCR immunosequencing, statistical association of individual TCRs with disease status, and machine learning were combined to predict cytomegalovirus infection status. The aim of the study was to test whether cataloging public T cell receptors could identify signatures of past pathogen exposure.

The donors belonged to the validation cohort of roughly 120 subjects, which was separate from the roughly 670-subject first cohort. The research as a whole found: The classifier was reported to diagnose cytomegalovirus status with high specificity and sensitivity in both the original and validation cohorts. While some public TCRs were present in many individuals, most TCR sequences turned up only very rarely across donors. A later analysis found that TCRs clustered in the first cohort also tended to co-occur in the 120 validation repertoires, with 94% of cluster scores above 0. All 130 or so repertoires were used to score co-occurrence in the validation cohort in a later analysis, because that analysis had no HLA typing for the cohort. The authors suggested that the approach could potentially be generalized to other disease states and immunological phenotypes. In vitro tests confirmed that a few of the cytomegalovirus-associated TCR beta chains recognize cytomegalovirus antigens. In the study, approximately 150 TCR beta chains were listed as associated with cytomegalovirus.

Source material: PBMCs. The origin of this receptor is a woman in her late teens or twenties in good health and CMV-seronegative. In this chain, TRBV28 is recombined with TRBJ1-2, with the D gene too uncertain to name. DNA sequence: TGTGCCAGCAGCTCGAGGGTGGATAACTATGGCTACACCTTC. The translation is CASSSRVDNYGYTF.